The T cell receptor beta chain under discussion was sequenced for a study of a mutant IDH1 vaccine in newly diagnosed glioma. About the research overall: Patients received vaccination from 4-6 weeks after radiotherapy alone, or with temozolomide cycles.

Documented time point: week 23, last vaccination. Alongside topical imiquimod, each dose of vaccine comprised 300 ug of mutant IDH1 20-mer peptide. Clones were sequenced by immunoSEQ multiplex PCR, and TCRdb holds only the in-frame ones, with some missing. The top ten hold 2% to 3% of the sample, which has fewer than 35,000 clones, roughly 90% seen once. The V end was cut by 7 bases, the J end by 7 bases, with 16 bases between. There are 14 residues in the CDR3. Germline values: CDR1 LNHDA, CDR2 SQIVND (reference sequence). Concerning this clone: Its antigen is unidentified.

The sequencing used PBMCs, collected from a glioma patient whose treatment included an IDH1 peptide vaccine. The chain joins TRBV19 to TRBJ1-4; tentatively, D is TRBD1 (6 bases). The source of this sequence is a man between 35 and 55 years old with glioma. The CDR3 loop reads CASTGQSEGEKLFF. In DNA form, the CDR3 reads TGTGCCAGTACCGGACAGTCTGAGGGTGAAAAACTGTTTTTT.